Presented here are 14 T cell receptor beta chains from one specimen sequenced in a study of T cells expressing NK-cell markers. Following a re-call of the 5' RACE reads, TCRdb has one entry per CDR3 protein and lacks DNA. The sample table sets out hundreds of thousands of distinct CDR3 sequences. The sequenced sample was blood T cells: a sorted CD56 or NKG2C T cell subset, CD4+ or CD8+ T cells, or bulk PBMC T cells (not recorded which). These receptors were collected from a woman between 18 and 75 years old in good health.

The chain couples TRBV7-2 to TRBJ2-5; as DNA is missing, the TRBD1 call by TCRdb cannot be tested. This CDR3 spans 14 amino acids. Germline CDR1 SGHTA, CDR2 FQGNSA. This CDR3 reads CASYRGPGQETQYF.

The CDR3 reads CASGRQDPPFF. The chain carries TRBV12-3 or TRBV12-4 and TRBJ1-2. The CDR3 totals 11 residues.

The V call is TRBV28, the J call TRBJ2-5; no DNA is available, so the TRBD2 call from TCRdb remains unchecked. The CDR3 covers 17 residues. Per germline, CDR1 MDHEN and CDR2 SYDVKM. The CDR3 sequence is CASISWVLAGDQETQYF.

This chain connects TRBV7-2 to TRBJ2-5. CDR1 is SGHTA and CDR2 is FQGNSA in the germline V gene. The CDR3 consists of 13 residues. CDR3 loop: CASSGNYWETQYF.

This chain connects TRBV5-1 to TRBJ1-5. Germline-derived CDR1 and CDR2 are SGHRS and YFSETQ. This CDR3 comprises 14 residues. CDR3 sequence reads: CASSLAGSEKPQHF.

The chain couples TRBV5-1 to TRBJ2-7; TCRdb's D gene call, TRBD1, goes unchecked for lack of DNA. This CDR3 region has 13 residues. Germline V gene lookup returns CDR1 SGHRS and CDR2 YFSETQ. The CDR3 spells CASSPGTPLEQYF. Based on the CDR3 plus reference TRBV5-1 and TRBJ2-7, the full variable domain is KAGVTQTPRYLIKTRGQQVTLSCSPISGHRSVSWYQQTPGQGLQFLFEYFSETQRNKGNFPGRFSGRQFSNSRSEMNVSTLELGDSALYLCASSPGTPLEQYFGPGTRLTVT.

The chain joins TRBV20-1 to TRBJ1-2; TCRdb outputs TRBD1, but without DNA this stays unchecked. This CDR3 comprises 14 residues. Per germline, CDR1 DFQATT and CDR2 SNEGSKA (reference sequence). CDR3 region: CSATLQGPNYGYTF.

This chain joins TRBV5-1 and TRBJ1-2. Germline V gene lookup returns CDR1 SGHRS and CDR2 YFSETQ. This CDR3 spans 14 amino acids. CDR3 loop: CASSLSQGESGYTF.

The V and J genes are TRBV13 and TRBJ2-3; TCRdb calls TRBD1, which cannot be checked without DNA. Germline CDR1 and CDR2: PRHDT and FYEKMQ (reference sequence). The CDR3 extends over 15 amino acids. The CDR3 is CASSLGGKGSHTQYF.

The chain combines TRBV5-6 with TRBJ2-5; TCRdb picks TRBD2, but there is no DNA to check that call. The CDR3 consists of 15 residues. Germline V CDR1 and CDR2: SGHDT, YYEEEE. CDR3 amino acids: CASRFRSGSQETQYF.

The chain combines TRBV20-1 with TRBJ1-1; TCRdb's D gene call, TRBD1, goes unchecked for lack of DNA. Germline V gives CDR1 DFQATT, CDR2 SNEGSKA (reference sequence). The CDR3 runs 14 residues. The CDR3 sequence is CSARALGMNTEAFF.

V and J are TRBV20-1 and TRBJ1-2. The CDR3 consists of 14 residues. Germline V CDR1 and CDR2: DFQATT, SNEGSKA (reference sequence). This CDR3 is CSARRQEFNYGYTF.

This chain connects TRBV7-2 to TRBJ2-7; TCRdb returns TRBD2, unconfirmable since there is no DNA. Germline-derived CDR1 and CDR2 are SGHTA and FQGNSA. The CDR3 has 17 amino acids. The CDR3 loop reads CASSDNGAGTRRYEQYF.

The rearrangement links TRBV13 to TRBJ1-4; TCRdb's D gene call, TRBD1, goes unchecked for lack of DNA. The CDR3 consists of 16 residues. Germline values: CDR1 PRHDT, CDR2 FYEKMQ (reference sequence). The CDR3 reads CASSFDRSVGGEKLFF.